This is a list of T cell receptor beta chains from one sample in a study of post-analysis software for immune sequencing data. TCRdb called the PCR reads again in MiXCR, with one record for every CDR3 protein. This sample has fewer than 850,000 distinct CDR3 sequences, with roughly 29% found just once. What was sequenced was blood. All receptors derive from a girl aged 10 to 17 with multiple sclerosis. Both conserved end residues are part of each CDR3. The D gene is left open where the match is weak. Some rows mark clone size as missing; the rest say once, few, many or name a class of expanded clone.

-	-	TRBV6-1	TRBJ1-4	TGTGCCAGCTGCCATAGGGGGTCAACTAATGAAAAACTGTTTTTT	CASCHRGSTNEKLFF
-	-	TRBV4-1	TRBJ2-3	TGCGCCAGCAGCCAAGTGGGTATCTCAGCGCTGGCCATTGATACGCAGTATTTT	CASSQVGISALAIDTQYF
-	-	TRBV18	TRBJ2-6	TGTGCCAGCTCACCGGAGGTCTCTGGGGCCAACGTCCTGACTTTC	CASSPEVSGANVLTF
few	-	TRBV29-1	TRBJ1-2	TGCAGCGTTGACCGGGGTACTAACTATGGCTACACCTTC	CSVDRGTNYGYTF
few	TRBD1	TRBV12-3/TRBV12-4	TRBJ1-5	TGTGCCAGCAGTGACCACAGGGGGCTGGGCAATCAGCCCCAGCATTTT	CASSDHRGLGNQPQHF
few	TRBD1	TRBV20-1	TRBJ1-6	TGCAGTGCTGGCCTCGGACAGGCATATAATTCACCCCTCCACTTT	CSAGLGQAYNSPLHF
few	TRBD1	TRBV20-1	TRBJ2-3	TGCAGTGCTAGGAAAACACAGGGGATTCTCGGGGATACGCAGTATTTT	CSARKTQGILGDTQYF
few	-	TRBV20-1	TRBJ2-5	TGCAGTGCTAGAGATATTCCACGGGCAGAGCAGTACTTC	CSARDIPRAEQYF
few	TRBD2	TRBV29-1	TRBJ2-3	TGCAGCGCCGATGGGGCTAGCGGGGAGAGCACAGATACGCAGTATTTT	CSADGASGESTDTQYF
few	TRBD1	TRBV28	TRBJ2-7	TGTGCCAGCACCGATGTCGACAGGGGGAACGAGCAGTACTTC	CASTDVDRGNEQYF